What follows are 29 T cell receptor beta chains derived from one specimen sequenced in a study of T cells expressing NK-cell markers. For each CDR3 protein, TCRdb gives one entry from its re-call of the 5' RACE reads, without DNA. The table gives 250,000 to 300,000 distinct CDR3 sequences; the top ten clones make up about 4.2% of it. The sequenced material came from blood T cells: a sorted CD56 or NKG2C T cell subset, CD4+ or CD8+ T cells, or bulk PBMC T cells (not recorded which). These receptors were collected from a woman between 18 and 70 years old in good health.

The chain links TRBV20-1 to TRBJ2-5; TCRdb picks TRBD1, but there is no DNA to check that call. The germline gives CDR1 DFQATT, CDR2 SNEGSKA (reference sequence). CDR3 length equals 12 residues. The CDR3: CSASSGQETQYF.

The chain has TRBV11-2 and TRBJ1-1; TCRdb returns TRBD1, unconfirmable since there is no DNA. CDR1 and CDR2 from the germline V gene are SGHAT and FQNNGV. CDR3 size: 14 residues. The CDR3 sequence is CASSSAPGNTEAFF.

CDR3: CASSLVHGTNYGYTF. The chain combines TRBV11-2 with TRBJ1-2; the TRBD1 assignment by TCRdb is unverifiable without DNA. Per the germline V gene, CDR1 is SGHAT and CDR2 is FQNNGV. The CDR3 consists of 15 residues.

The gene calls are TRBV11-2 and TRBJ2-1; TCRdb calls TRBD1, which cannot be checked without DNA. The CDR3 totals 17 residues. Looked up from germline, CDR1 is SGHAT and CDR2 is FQNNGV. The CDR3 here is CASSPPGTGERGNEQFF.

The chain carries TRBV29-1 and TRBJ2-2; TCRdb selects TRBD1, and the lack of DNA leaves this call unchecked. CDR3 length: 13 amino acids. Germline assignment: CDR1 SQVTM and CDR2 ANQGSEA. The CDR3 reads CSAGQGSTGELFF.

The chain employs TRBV4-3 and TRBJ1-2; TCRdb selects TRBD1, and the lack of DNA leaves this call unchecked. Germline CDR1 is LGHNA and CDR2 is YSLEER. The CDR3 is 14 residues long. CDR3 sequence: CASSQDSRGYGYTF.

The gene calls are TRBV5-1 and TRBJ2-2; TCRdb outputs TRBD2, but without DNA this stays unchecked. Germline loops: CDR1 SGHRS, CDR2 YFSETQ. This CDR3 has 18 residues. The CDR3 reads CASSLGGTSGANTGELFF.

The rearrangement links TRBV2 to TRBJ2-5; TCRdb reports TRBD1, a call that lacks DNA to check it against. The length of the CDR3 is 13 residues. Per the germline V gene, CDR1 is SNHLY and CDR2 is FYNNEI. The CDR3 region is CASNWDSKETQYF.

This CDR3 is CSARQRHSNQPQYF. V is TRBV20-1 and J is TRBJ1-5. Looked up from germline, CDR1 is DFQATT and CDR2 is SNEGSKA (reference sequence). The CDR3 is 14 amino acids.

The V gene is TRBV18, the J gene TRBJ2-1; there is no DNA to check the TCRdb D call of TRBD1. The CDR3 extends over 14 amino acids. Germline loops: CDR1 KGHSH, CDR2 LQKENI. This chain's CDR3 is CASSPLTGGGEQFF.

This rearrangement joins TRBV3-1 to TRBJ1-1. Germline CDR1 LGHDT, CDR2 YNNKEL (reference sequence). This CDR3 is 13 amino acids long. The CDR3 reads CASSRQRSTEAFF.

This chain joins TRBV5-4 and TRBJ2-7. This CDR3 spans 15 amino acids. Germline lookup yields CDR1 SGHNT and CDR2 YYREEE (reference sequence). CDR3: CASSLRPVISYEQYF.

The CDR3 protein is CSARGLGEQFF. V and J are TRBV20-1 and TRBJ2-1. Germline assignment: CDR1 DFQATT and CDR2 SNEGSKA (reference sequence). This CDR3 spans 11 amino acids.

The V and J genes are TRBV16 and TRBJ2-2; the D call of TRBD1 rests on TCRdb alone, since no DNA is present to check it. Germline V gives CDR1 KGHSY, CDR2 FQNENV. The CDR3 runs to 15 residues. CDR3: CASSQGTGNTGELFF.

J is TRBJ2-5 and V is TRBV11-2; TCRdb picks TRBD2, but there is no DNA to check that call. CDR1 SGHAT and CDR2 FQNNGV come from the germline V gene. This CDR3 has 16 amino acids. The CDR3 spells CASSSPGLAGGETPYF. The whole variable domain, remainder taken from reference TRBV11-2 and TRBJ2-5, is EAGVAQSPRYKIIEKRQSVAFWCNPISGHATLYWYQQILGQGPKLLIQFQNNGVVDDSQLPKDRFSAERLKGVDSTLKIQPAKLEDSAVYLCASSSPGLAGGETPYFGPGTRLLVL.

The gene calls are TRBV24-1 and TRBJ2-1; with no DNA, the TCRdb D assignment of TRBD2 cannot be verified. CDR3 size: 17 residues. The germline gives CDR1 KGHDR, CDR2 SFDVKD. The CDR3 sequence is CATSRDSGRTLYNEQFF.

The chain links TRBV12-3 or TRBV12-4 to TRBJ1-2; the TCRdb D gene call, TRBD1, has no DNA to confirm it. CDR3 length: 15 residues. CDR3 region: CASSSHGTGIYGYTF.

V and J are TRBV11-2 and TRBJ2-2; the TRBD2 assignment by TCRdb is unverifiable without DNA. The CDR3 loop spans 18 amino acids. Looked up from germline, CDR1 is SGHAT and CDR2 is FQNNGV. The CDR3 spells CASSPYWTSGKNTGELFF.

This chain links TRBV7-9 with TRBJ1-4; lacking DNA, the TRBD1 call made by TCRdb goes unchecked. Germline V gene data show CDR1 as SEHNR and CDR2 as FQNEAQ (reference sequence). The CDR3 contains 15 residues. CDR3 amino acids: CASSLDGNGGEKLFF.

The V gene is TRBV6-2 or TRBV6-3, the J gene TRBJ2-3; no DNA is available, so the TRBD2 call from TCRdb remains unchecked. There are 17 residues in the CDR3. The germline gives CDR1 MNHEY, CDR2 SVGEGT. CDR3 protein: CASSYLAGGPGADTQYF.

V usage is TRBV5-5 and J usage is TRBJ1-4; TCRdb lists TRBD1, though no DNA is available to test this call. CDR1 and CDR2 (germline): SGHKS, YYEKEE (reference sequence). CDR3 length: 18 residues. The CDR3 here is CASSPLGQGPESNEKLFF.

This chain uses TRBV7-8 with TRBJ1-2; the TCRdb call, TRBD1, lacks DNA for checking. The length of the CDR3 is 15 residues. Germline V gives CDR1 SGHVS, CDR2 FQNEAQ. CDR3 residues: CASGIGVRGLYGYTF.

This chain connects TRBV6-2 or TRBV6-3 to TRBJ2-5; TCRdb reports TRBD2, a call that lacks DNA to check it against. The CDR3 totals 17 residues. Germline CDR1 reads MNHEY; CDR2 reads SVGEGT. The CDR3 loop reads CASSFRSTSGYQETQYF.

The chain combines TRBV5-1 with TRBJ2-1. Looked up from germline, CDR1 is SGHRS and CDR2 is YFSETQ. The CDR3 is 11 residues long. CDR3 region: CASSLENEQFF.

CDR3 in amino acids: CASGREDRDQFF. The rearrangement joins TRBV7-9 to TRBJ2-1; TCRdb gives TRBD1 as the D gene, but with no DNA this cannot be confirmed. Germline V gene data show CDR1 as SEHNR and CDR2 as FQNEAQ (reference sequence). CDR3 length: 12 amino acids.

The chain employs TRBV30 and TRBJ2-7; TCRdb's assignment of TRBD1 cannot be checked, as there is no DNA. CDR1 GTSNPN and CDR2 SVGIG come from the germline V gene (reference sequence). This CDR3 is 14 amino acids long. CDR3 amino acids: CAWSLGQGHYEQYF.

This chain uses TRBV7-2 with TRBJ1-2; TCRdb gives TRBD1 as the D gene, but with no DNA this cannot be confirmed. The germline CDR1 and CDR2 sequences are SGHTA and FQGNSA. The CDR3 is 13 residues long. The CDR3 sequence is CASSMDIFYGYTF.

CDR3 sequence reads: CASSQPTGNQPQHF. J is TRBJ1-5 and V is TRBV4-1; the TCRdb call, TRBD1, lacks DNA for checking. The CDR3 length is 14 residues. CDR1 is MGHRA and CDR2 is YSYEKL in the germline V gene.

The chain couples TRBV12-3 or TRBV12-4 to TRBJ1-1. The CDR3 extends over 13 amino acids. The CDR3 reads CASSTGGRTEAFF.